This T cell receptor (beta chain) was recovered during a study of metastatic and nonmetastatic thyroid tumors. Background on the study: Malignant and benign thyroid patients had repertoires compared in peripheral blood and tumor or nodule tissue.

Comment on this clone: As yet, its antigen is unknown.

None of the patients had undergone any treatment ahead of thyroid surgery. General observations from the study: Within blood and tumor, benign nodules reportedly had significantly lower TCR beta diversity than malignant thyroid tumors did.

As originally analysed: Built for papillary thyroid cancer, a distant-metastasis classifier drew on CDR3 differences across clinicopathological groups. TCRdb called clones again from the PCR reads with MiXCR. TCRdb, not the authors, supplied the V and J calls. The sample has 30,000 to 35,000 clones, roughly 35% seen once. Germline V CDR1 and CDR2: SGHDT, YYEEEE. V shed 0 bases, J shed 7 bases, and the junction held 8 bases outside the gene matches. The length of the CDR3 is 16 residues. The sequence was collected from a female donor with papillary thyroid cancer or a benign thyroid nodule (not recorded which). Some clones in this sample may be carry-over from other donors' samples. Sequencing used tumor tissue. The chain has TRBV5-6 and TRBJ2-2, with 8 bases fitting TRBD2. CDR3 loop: CASSLDGTSDFGELFF. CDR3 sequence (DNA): TGTGCCAGCAGCTTGGATGGGACTAGTGACTTCGGGGAGCTGTTTTTT.